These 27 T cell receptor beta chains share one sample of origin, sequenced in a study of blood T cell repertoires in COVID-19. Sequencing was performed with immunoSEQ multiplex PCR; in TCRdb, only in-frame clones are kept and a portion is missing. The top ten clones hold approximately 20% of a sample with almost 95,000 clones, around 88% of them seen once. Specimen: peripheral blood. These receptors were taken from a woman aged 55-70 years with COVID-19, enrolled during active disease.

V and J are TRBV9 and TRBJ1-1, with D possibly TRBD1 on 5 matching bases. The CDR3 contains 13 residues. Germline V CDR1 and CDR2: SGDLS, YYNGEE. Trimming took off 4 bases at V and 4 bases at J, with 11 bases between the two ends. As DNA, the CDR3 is TGTGCCAGCAGCTCCCAGGGAGGCACTGAAGCTTTCTTT. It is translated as CASSSQGGTEAFF.

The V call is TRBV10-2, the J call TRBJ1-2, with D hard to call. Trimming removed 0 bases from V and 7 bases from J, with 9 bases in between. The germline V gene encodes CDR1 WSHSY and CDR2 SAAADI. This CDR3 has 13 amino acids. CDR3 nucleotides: TGCGCCAGCAGTGAGTCGAGAGGGTTTGGCTACACCTTC. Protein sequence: CASSESRGFGYTF.

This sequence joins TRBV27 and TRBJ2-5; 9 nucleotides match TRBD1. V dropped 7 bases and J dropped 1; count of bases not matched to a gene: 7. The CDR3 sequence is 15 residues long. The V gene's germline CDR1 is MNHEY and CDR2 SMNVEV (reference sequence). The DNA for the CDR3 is TGTGCCAGCAAAGGATGGGACAGGGTCCAAGAGACCCAGTACTTC. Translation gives CASKGWDRVQETQYF.

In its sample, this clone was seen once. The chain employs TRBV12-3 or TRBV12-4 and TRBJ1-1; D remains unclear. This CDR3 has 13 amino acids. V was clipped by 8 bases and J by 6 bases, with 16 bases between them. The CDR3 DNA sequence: TGTGCCAGCGGACTGCGGTTCGGGCCTGAAGCTTTCTTT. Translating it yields CASGLRFGPEAFF.

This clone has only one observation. The CDR3 loop is CASSQLRATGVGYGYTF. DNA for the CDR3: TGTGCCAGCAGCCAATTGAGAGCTACAGGGGTCGGCTATGGCTACACCTTC. The J gene is TRBJ1-2, the V gene TRBV16, with TRBD1 identical over 7 bases. V shed 1 base, J shed 4 bases, and the junction held 12 bases outside the gene matches. Germline CDR1 and CDR2: KGHSY and FQNENV. The CDR3 sequence is 17 residues long.

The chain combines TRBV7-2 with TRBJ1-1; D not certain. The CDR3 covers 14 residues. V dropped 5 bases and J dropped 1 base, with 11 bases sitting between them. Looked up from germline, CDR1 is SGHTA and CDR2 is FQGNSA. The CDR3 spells CASSPPTRNTEAFF. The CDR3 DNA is TGTGCCAGCAGCCCTCCAACACGGAACACTGAAGCTTTCTTT.

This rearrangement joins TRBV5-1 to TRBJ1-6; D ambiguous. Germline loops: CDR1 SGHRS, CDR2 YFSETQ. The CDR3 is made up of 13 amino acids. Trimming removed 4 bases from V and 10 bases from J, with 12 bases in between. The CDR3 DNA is TGCGCCAGCAGCCCGGAGGTCGGGTCACCCCTCCACTTT. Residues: CASSPEVGSPLHF.

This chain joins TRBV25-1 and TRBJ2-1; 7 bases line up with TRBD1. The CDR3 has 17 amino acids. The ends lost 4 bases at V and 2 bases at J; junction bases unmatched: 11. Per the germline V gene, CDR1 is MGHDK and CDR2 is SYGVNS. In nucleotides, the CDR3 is TGTGCCAGCAGTGGAACAACAGGGGTCTACACCTACAATGAGCAGTTCTTC. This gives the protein CASSGTTGVYTYNEQFF.

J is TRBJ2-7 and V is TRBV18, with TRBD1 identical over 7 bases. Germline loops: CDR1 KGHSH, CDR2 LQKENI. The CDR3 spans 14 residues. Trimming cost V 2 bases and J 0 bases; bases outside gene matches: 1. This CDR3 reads CASSPGDSSYEQYF. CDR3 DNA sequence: TGTGCCAGCTCACCAGGGGACAGCTCCTACGAGCAGTACTTC.

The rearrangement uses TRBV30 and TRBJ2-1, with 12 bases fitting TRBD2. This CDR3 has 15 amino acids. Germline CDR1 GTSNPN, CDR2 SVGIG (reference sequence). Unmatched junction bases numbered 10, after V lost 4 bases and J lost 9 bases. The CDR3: CAWIRTSGKMGEQFF. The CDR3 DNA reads TGTGCCTGGATTAGGACTAGCGGGAAGATGGGTGAGCAGTTCTTC.

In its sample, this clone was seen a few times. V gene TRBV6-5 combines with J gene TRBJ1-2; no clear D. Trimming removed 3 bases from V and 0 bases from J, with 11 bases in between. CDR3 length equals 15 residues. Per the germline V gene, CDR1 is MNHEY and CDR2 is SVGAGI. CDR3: CASSYFPFPNYGYTF. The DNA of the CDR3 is TGTGCCAGCAGTTATTTCCCGTTCCCTAACTATGGCTACACCTTC.

The CDR3 spells CAWSLGSYGYTF. CDR3 bases: TGTGCCTGGAGTCTTGGCAGCTATGGCTACACCTTC. The V and J genes are TRBV30 and TRBJ1-2; D is undetermined. Germline V gene lookup returns CDR1 GTSNPN and CDR2 SVGIG (reference sequence). CDR3 size: 12 residues. V lost 2 bases to trimming and J lost 4 bases, with 8 bases between them.

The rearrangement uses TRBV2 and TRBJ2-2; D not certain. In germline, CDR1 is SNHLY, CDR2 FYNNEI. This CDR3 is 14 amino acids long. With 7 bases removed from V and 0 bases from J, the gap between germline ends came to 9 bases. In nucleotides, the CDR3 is TGTGCCAGCACCTCACAAGCGAACACCGGGGAGCTGTTTTTT. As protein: CASTSQANTGELFF.

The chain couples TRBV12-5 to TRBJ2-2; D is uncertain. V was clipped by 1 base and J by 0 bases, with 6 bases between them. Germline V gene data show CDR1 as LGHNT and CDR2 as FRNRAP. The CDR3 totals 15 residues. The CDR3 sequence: CASGLGQANTGELFF. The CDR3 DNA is TGTGCTAGTGGTTTGGGACAAGCGAACACCGGGGAGCTGTTTTTT.

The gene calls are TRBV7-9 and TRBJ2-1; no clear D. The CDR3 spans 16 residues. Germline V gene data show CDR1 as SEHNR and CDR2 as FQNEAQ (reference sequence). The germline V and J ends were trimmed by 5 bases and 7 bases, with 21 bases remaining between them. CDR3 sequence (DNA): TGTGCCAGCAGCAAGTTGGAGCGCCCCATCGGGAATGAGCAGTTCTTC. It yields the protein CASSKLERPIGNEQFF.

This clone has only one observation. The CDR3 DNA is TGTGCCACCAGCCCTAGGACTAGCGGGATGGCAGATACGCAGTATTTT. This codes for CATSPRTSGMADTQYF. The chain links TRBV15 to TRBJ2-3, with TRBD2 matching over 12 bases. This CDR3 has 16 residues. J gave up 4 bases and V 5 bases, and 7 bases lay outside the gene matches. CDR1 and CDR2 (germline): LNHNV, YYDKDF (reference sequence).

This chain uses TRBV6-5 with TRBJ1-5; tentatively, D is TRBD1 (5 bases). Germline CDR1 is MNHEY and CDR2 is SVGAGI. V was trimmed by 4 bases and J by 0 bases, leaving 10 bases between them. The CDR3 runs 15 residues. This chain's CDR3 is CASSSDIYSNQPQHF. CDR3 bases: TGTGCCAGCAGTTCGGACATCTATAGCAATCAGCCCCAGCATTTT.

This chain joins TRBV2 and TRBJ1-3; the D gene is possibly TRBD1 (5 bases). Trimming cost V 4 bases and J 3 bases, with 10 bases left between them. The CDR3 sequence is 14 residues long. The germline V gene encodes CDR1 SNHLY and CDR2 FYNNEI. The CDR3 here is CASSGRGLGNTIYF. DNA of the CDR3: TGTGCCAGCAGTGGTAGGGGCCTTGGAAACACCATATATTTT.

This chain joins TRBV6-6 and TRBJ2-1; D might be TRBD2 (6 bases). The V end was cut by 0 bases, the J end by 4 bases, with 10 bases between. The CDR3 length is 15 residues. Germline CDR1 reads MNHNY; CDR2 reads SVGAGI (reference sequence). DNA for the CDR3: TGTGCCAGCAGTTACTCGGTGGCGGGGTACAATGAGCAGTTCTTC. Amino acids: CASSYSVAGYNEQFF.

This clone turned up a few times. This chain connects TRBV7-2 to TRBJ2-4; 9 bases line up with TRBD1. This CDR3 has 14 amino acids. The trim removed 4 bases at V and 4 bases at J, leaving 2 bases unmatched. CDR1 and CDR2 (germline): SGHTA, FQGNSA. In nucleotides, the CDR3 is TGTGCCAGCAGCTACGGGACAGGGAAAAACATTCAGTACTTC. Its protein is CASSYGTGKNIQYF.

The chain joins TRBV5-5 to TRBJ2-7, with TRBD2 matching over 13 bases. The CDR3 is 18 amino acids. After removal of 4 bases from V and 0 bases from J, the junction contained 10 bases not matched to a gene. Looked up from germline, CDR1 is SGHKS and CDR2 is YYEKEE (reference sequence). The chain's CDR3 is CASSARTSGGIISYEQYF. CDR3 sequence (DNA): TGTGCCAGCAGCGCACGGACTAGCGGGGGCATCATCTCCTACGAGCAGTACTTC.

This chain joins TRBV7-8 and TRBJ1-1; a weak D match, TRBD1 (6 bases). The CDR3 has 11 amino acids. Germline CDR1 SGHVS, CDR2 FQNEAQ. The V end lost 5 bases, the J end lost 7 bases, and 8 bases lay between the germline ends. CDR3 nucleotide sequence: TGTGCCAGCAGCACGGACAGTGAAGCTTTCTTT. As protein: CASSTDSEAFF.

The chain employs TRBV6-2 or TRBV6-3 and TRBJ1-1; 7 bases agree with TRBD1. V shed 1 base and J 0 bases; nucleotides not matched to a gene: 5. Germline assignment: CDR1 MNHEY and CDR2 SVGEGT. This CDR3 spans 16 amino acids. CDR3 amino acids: CASSYWLGQMNTEAFF. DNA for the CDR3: TGTGCCAGCAGTTACTGGTTGGGACAGATGAACACTGAAGCTTTCTTT.

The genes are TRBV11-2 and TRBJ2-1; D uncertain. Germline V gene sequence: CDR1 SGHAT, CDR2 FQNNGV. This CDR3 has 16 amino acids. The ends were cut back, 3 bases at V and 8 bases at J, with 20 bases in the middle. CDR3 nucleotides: TGTGCCAGCAGCTTTCCCATACCCCTTACTATCTATGAGCAGTTCTTC. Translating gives CASSFPIPLTIYEQFF. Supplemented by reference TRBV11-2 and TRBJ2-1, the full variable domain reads EAGVAQSPRYKIIEKRQSVAFWCNPISGHATLYWYQQILGQGPKLLIQFQNNGVVDDSQLPKDRFSAERLKGVDSTLKIQPAKLEDSAVYLCASSFPIPLTIYEQFFGPGTRLTVL.

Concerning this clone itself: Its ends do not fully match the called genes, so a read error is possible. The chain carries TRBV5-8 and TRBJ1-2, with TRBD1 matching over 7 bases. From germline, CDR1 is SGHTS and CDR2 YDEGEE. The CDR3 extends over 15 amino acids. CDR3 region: CASTLVGGRNYGYTF. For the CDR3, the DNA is TGTGCCAGCACCTTGGTAGGGGGCCGAAACTATGGCTACACCTTC.

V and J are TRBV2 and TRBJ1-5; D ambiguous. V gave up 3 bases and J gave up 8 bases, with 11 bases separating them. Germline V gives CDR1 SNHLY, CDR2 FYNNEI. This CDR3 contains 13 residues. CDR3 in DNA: TGTGCCAGCAGTGAGGAGGGCCCCAAGCCCCAGCATTTT. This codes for CASSEEGPKPQHF.

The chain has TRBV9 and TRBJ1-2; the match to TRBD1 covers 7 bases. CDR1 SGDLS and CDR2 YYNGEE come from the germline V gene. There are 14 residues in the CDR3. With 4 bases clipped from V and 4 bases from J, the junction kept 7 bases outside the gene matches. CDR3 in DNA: TGTGCCAGCAGCACAGGGACAGATTCCTATGGCTACACCTTC. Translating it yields CASSTGTDSYGYTF.